This TCR beta chain was observed in a study of cytomegalovirus exposure and HLA in healthy donors. General study results and limits: Most TCRs appeared rarely, but some public TCRs recurred in many donors. In vitro confirmation showed three CMV-associated chains to be CMV antigen specific. Analyses of presence and absence presupposed an approximately uniform sequencing depth across donors. Associated with cytomegalovirus, according to the listing, were 164 TCR beta chains.

In germline, CDR1 is SGHTS, CDR2 YDEGEE. The CDR3 spans 14 residues. With 1 base clipped from V and 2 bases from J, the junction kept 1 base outside the gene matches. The primer mix had 60 Vbeta and 13 Jbeta primers. The repertoire was sequenced with immunoSEQ multiplex PCR; TCRdb's copy has only in-frame clones and lacks some. The sample has just under 250,000 clones; 82% are singletons. Of note for this clone: What it binds is not known.

This receptor was obtained from a middle-aged woman in good health and CMV-seropositive. Material: PBMCs. The genes are TRBV5-8 and TRBJ2-7; TRBD1 matches at 9 bases. In DNA, the CDR3 is TGTGCCAGCAGCTTGTGGACAGGGGCCTACGAGCAGTACTTC. Translation gives CASSLWTGAYEQYF.